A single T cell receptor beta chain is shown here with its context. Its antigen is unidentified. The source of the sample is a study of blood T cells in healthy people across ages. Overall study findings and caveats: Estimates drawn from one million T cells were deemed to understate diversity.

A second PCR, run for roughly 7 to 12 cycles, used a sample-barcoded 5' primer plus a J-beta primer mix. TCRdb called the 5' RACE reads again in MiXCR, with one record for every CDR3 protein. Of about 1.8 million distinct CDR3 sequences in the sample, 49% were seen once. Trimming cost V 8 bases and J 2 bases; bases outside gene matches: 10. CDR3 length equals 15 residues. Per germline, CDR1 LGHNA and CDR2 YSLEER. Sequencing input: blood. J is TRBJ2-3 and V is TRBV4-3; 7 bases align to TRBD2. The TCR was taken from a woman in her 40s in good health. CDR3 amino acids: CASAGTTGPTDTQYF. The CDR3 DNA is TGCGCCAGCGCTGGGACTACCGGCCCCACAGATACGCAGTATTTT.